This is a list of T cell receptor beta chains from one sample in a study of STAT5B mutations in CD4+ large granular lymphocyte leukemia. The data were produced by immunoSEQ multiplex PCR, yet TCRdb's version contains in-frame clones alone and is incomplete. This table has roughly 36,000 clones, 70% to 90% appearing once. The material sequenced was CD4+ T cells from blood buffy coats. The receptors stem from a human donor in good health. Each CDR3 is given with its conserved first and last residue.

TRBV7-8	TRBJ2-1	CASSLMSSYNEQFF
TRBV4-3	TRBJ1-2	CASRWNYGYTF
TRBV29-1	TRBJ2-1	CSVGRLDNEQFF
TRBV5-6	TRBJ2-3	CASSFYTDTQYF
TRBV18	TRBJ1-2	CASSPVVVGGGLGYTF
TRBV11-2	TRBJ2-5	CASSQDRGQETQYF
TRBV28	TRBJ2-2	CASSLPGGGTGELFF
TRBV2	TRBJ2-7	CASSRDRGSYEQYF
TRBV6-1	TRBJ1-1	CASSRQVGTEAFF
TRBV4-3	TRBJ1-2	CASSQDPAIRGYGYTF
TRBV2	TRBJ2-5	CASSGQGLQTQYF
TRBV18	TRBJ1-2	CASYEGQATPRGYTF
TRBV15	TRBJ2-3	CATSRDGGAGTDTQYF
TRBV10-3	TRBJ2-1	CAISSPYESYNEQFF
TRBV4-1	TRBJ2-5	CASSQGQSAETQYF
TRBV19	TRBJ1-3	CASSVSGTGNTIYF
TRBV12-1	TRBJ2-2	CASSRGRNTGELFF
TRBV11-2	TRBJ2-5	CASSFRTETQYF
TRBV10-1	TRBJ2-1	CASSLKHSYNEQFF
TRBV5-6	TRBJ1-3	CASSLAYRVGSGNTIYF
TRBV5-1	TRBJ2-1	CASTYINNEQFF
TRBV9	TRBJ2-1	CASSVGGDYNEQFF
TRBV19	TRBJ2-5	CASSGLRETQYF
TRBV7-8	TRBJ1-6	CASSLITGNSPLHF
TRBV6-6	TRBJ2-3	CASSGILGDTQYF
TRBV15	TRBJ1-2	CATSAQDYGYTF
TRBV2	TRBJ1-2	CASSELGQGEGYTF